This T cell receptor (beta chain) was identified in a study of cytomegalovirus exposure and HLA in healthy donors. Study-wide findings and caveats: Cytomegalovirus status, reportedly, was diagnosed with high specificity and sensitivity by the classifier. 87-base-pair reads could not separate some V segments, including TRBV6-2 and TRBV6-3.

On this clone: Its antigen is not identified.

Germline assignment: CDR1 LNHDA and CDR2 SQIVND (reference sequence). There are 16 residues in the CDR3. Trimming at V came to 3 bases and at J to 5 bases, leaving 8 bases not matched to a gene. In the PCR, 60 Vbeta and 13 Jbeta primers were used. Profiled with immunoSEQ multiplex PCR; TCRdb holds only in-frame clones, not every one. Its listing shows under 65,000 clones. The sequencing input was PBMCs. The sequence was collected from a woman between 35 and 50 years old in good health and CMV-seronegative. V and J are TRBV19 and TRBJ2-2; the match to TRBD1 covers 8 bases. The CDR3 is CASSILPGQATGELFF. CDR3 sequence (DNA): TGTGCCAGTAGTATCCTCCCGGGACAGGCAACCGGGGAGCTGTTTTTT.